The 6 T cell receptor beta chains below all came from one sample that was sequenced in a study of human T cells and chemical hapten exposure. TCRdb re-derived calls from the RACE reads in MiXCR, one entry per CDR3 protein. The table has just under 65,000 distinct CDR3 sequences, about 10% seen once. Time point described: patch test 3, about 24 weeks after DPC sensitization. Treatment of the sample: therapeutic diphenylcyclopropenone sensitization with weekly scalp DPC. Sequenced here: whole blood, sampled in connection with sensitization to the hapten diphenylcyclopropenone (DPC). The source is a woman between 25 and 40 years old with alopecia areata. Some clones in this sample may be carry-over from other donors' samples.

The genes are TRBV5-1 and TRBJ1-3, with D perhaps TRBD1 (6 bases). Germline lookup yields CDR1 SGHRS and CDR2 YFSETQ. CDR3 length: 16 amino acids. Trimming took 0 bases from V and 2 from J, leaving 12 bases between them. This CDR3 is CASSLAGRGTGNTIYF. The CDR3 nucleotides are TGCGCCAGCAGCTTGGCCGGCAGGGGAACTGGAAACACCATATATTTT.

This clonotype came up many times. The chain carries TRBV9 and TRBJ1-5; D may be TRBD1 (5 bases). Germline values: CDR1 SGDLS, CDR2 YYNGEE. The CDR3 length is 15 residues. The V end lost 2 bases, the J end lost 0 bases, and 9 bases lay between the germline ends. Here the CDR3 DNA reads TGTGCCAGCAGCGTGTCAGGGATTAGCAATCAGCCCCAGCATTTT. Amino acids: CASSVSGISNQPQHF.

In DNA form, the CDR3 reads TGTGCCAGCAGCTTGGCGGGACTTATGAACACTGAAGCTTTCTTT. This translates into CASSLAGLMNTEAFF. The chain joins TRBV5-6 to TRBJ1-1, with D possibly matching TRBD1 (5 bases). Germline-derived CDR1 and CDR2 are SGHDT and YYEEEE. This CDR3 contains 15 residues. The V end was cut by 0 bases, the J end by 0 bases, with 9 bases between. Looking up the rest from reference TRBV5-6 and TRBJ1-1 gives the full variable domain: DAGVTQSPTHLIKTRGQQVTLRCSPKSGHDTVSWYQQALGQGPQFIFQYYEEEERQRGNFPDRFSGHQFPNYSSELNVNALLLGDSALYLCASSLAGLMNTEAFFGQGTRLTVV.

The V call is TRBV7-2, the J call TRBJ2-7; 14 bases agree with TRBD2. There are 15 residues in the CDR3. Germline trimming cut 3 bases from V and 7 bases from J; bases unmatched to any gene: 5. Germline V gene sequence: CDR1 SGHTA, CDR2 FQGNSA. The CDR3 bases are TGTGCCAGCAGCTTGACGGGACTAGCGGGAGTTGAGCAGTACTTC. Its protein product is CASSLTGLAGVEQYF.

In its sample, this clonotype was seen a few times. The J gene is TRBJ2-5, the V gene TRBV3-1, with D uncertain. Germline values: CDR1 LGHDT, CDR2 YNNKEL (reference sequence). The germline V and J ends were trimmed by 3 bases and 4 bases, with 6 bases remaining between them. There are 12 residues in the CDR3. This CDR3 reads CASSQLTETQYF. The DNA for the CDR3 is TGTGCCAGCAGCCAGTTGACAGAGACCCAGTACTTC.

This clonotype was recorded at least ten times. The CDR3 coding sequence is TGCGCCAGCAGCTTGGAGGGTAACTATGGCTACACCTTC. Translation: CASSLEGNYGYTF. The V and J genes are TRBV5-1 and TRBJ1-2; D ambiguous. The V gene lost 0 bases and the J gene lost 1 base, with 4 bases spanning the gap. Germline CDR1 is SGHRS and CDR2 is YFSETQ. CDR3 length equals 13 residues. The full variable domain, with the rest looked up from reference TRBV5-1 and TRBJ1-2, is KAGVTQTPRYLIKTRGQQVTLSCSPISGHRSVSWYQQTPGQGLQFLFEYFSETQRNKGNFPGRFSGRQFSNSRSEMNVSTLELGDSALYLCASSLEGNYGYTFGSGTRLTVV.